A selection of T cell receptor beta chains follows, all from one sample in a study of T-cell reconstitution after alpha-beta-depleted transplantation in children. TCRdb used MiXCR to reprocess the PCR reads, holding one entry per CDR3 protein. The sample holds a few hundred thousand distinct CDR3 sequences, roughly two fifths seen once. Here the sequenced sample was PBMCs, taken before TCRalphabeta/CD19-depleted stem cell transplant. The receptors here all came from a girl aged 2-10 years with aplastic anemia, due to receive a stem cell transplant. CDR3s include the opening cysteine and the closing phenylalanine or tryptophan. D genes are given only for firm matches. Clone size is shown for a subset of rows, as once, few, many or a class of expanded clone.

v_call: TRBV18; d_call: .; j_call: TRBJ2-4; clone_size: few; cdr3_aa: CASSPLGGGAKNIQYF; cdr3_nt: TGTGCCAGCTCACCCCTTGGTGGGGGAGCCAAAAACATTCAGTACTTC
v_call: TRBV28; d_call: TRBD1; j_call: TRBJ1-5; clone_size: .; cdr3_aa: CASSLWTGLQPQHF; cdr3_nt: TGTGCCAGCAGTTTATGGACAGGGTTGCAGCCCCAGCATTTT
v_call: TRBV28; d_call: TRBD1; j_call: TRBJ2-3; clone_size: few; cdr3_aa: CASSLWSSDRGVQVDTQYF; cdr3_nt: TGTGCCAGCAGTTTATGGTCATCCGACAGGGGGGTTCAGGTAGATACGCAGTATTTT
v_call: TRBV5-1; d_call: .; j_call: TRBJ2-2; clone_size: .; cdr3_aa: CASSQGSNTGELFF; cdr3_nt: TGCGCCAGCAGCCAGGGTTCGAACACCGGGGAGCTGTTTTTT
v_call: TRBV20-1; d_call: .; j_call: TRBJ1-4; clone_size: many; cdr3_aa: CSASGPGGKLFF; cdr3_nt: TGCAGTGCTAGCGGCCCCGGGGGAAAACTGTTTTTT
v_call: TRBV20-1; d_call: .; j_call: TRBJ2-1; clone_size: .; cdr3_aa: CSARDKVAITHSYNEQFF; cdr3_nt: TGCAGTGCTAGAGATAAGGTGGCGATTACACACTCCTACAATGAGCAGTTCTTC
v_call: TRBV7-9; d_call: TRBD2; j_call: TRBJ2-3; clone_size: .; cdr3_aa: CASSRSGRVGTDTQYF; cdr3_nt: TGTGCCAGCAGCCGTAGCGGGAGAGTAGGCACAGATACGCAGTATTTT
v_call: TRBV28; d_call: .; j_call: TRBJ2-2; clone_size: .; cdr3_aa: CASSLNEGPSRELFF; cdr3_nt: TGTGCCAGCAGTTTAAACGAGGGCCCCTCCCGGGAGCTGTTTTTT
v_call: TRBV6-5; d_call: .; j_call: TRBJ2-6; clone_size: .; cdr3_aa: CASSYGRDFSGANVLTF; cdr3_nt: TGTGCCAGCAGTTACGGCAGGGACTTCTCTGGGGCCAACGTCCTGACTTTC
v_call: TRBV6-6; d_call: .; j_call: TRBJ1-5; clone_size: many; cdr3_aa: CASSYSINQPQHF; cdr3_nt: TGTGCCAGCAGTTACTCCATCAATCAGCCCCAGCATTTT
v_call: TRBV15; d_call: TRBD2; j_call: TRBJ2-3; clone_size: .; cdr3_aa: CATSRDTSGTDTQYF; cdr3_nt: TGTGCCACCAGCAGAGATACTAGCGGCACAGATACGCAGTATTTT
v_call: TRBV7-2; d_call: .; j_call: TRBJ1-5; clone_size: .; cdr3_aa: CASSLEQGLKPQHF; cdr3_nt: TGTGCCAGCAGCTTAGAACAGGGCTTGAAGCCCCAGCATTTT
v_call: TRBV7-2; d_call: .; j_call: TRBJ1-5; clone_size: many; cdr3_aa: CASSAGASGPQHF; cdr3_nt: TGTGCCAGCAGCGCCGGGGCCTCGGGGCCCCAGCATTTT
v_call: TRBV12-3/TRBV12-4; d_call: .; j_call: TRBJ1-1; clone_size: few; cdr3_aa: CASNWGGMNTEAFF; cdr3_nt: TGTGCCAGCAACTGGGGGGGGATGAACACTGAAGCTTTCTTT
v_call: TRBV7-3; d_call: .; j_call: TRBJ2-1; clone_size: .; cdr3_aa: CAISLEPGQYNEQFF; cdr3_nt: TGTGCCATCAGCCTTGAGCCAGGACAGTACAATGAGCAGTTCTTC
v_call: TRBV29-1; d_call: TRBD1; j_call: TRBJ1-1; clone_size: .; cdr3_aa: CSVHSGQGTEAFF; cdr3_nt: TGCAGCGTCCATTCGGGACAGGGAACCGAAGCTTTCTTT
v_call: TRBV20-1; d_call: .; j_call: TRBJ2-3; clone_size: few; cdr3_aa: CSARDVRESNTDTQYF; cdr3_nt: TGCAGTGCTAGAGATGTTAGGGAGTCAAACACAGATACGCAGTATTTT
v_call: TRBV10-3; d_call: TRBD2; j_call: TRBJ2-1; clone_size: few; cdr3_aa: CAISELAGGPNEQFF; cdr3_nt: TGTGCCATCAGTGAATTAGCGGGAGGGCCAAATGAGCAGTTCTTC
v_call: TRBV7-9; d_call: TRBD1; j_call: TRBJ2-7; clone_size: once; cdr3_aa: CASSLGDSTTYEQYF; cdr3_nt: TGTGCCAGCAGCCTAGGGGACAGCACTACCTACGAGCAGTACTTC
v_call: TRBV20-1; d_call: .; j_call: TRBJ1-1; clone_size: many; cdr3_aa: CSARNRVFPWAFF; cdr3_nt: TGCAGTGCTAGGAACAGGGTCTTTCCCTGGGCTTTCTTT
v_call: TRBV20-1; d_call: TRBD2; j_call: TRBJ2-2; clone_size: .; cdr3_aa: CSAPGTSGRYSNTGELFF; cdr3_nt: TGCAGTGCCCCCGGGACTAGCGGGAGGTATTCGAACACCGGGGAGCTGTTTTTT
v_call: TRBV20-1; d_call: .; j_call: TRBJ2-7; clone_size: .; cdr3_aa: CSANDGSYEQYF; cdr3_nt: TGCAGTGCCAACGACGGATCCTACGAGCAGTACTTC
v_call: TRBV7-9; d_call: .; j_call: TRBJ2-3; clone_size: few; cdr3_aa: CASSPGPRRERTDTQYF; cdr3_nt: TGTGCCAGCAGCCCCGGCCCCCGGAGAGAACGGACAGATACGCAGTATTTT
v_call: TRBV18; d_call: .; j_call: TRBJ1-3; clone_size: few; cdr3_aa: CASSPIQEYGNTIYF; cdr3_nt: TGTGCCAGCTCACCAATACAGGAATATGGAAACACCATATATTTT
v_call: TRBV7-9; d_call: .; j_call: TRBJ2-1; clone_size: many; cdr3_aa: CASSLEAFSEQFF; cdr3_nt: TGTGCCAGCAGCTTAGAAGCCTTTTCGGAGCAGTTCTTC